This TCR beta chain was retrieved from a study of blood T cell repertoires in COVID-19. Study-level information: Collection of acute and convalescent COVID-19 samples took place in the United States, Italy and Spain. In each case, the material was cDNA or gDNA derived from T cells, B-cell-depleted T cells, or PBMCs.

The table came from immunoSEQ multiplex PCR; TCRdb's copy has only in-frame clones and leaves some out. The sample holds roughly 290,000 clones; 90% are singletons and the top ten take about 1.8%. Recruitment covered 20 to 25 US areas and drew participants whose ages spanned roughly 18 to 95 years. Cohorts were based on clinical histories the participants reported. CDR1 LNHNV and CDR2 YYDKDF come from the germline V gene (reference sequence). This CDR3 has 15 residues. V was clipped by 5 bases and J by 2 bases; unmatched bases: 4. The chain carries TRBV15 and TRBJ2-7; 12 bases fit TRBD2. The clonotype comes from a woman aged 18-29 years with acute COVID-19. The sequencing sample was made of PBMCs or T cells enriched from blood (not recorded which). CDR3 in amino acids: CATSGSSGRAYEQYF. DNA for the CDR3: TGTGCCACCAGCGGATCTAGCGGGAGGGCCTACGAGCAGTACTTC.